The rows below give T cell receptor beta chains drawn from one sample of a study of cytomegalovirus exposure and HLA in healthy donors. Produced via immunoSEQ multiplex PCR; TCRdb's table is partial and in-frame only. This sample carries about 200,000 clones, around 87% of them seen once, and the ten largest clones take around 0.99%. Specimen: PBMCs. The receptors come from a boy aged 2 to 10 in good health and CMV-seronegative. Each CDR3 is given with its conserved first and last residue. D genes are given only for firm matches. Expanded clones are given a class, and other clones once, few, many or no size at all.

CDR3,DNA,V,D,length,J,size
CASSLGGDYSYEQYF,TGTGCCAGCAGCTTAGGCGGGGACTACTCCTACGAGCAGTACTTC,TRBV7-9,TRBD2,15,TRBJ2-7,.
CARVKGTGGSEQYF,TGTGCCAGAGTGAAGGGGACAGGGGGATCTGAGCAGTACTTC,TRBV6-5,TRBD1,14,TRBJ2-5,once
CVRSFIRDRNNSNQPQHF,TGTGTCAGAAGCTTCATCCGGGACAGAAATAATAGCAATCAGCCCCAGCATTTT,TRBV7-5,.,18,TRBJ1-5,.
CASSQAGPNGNTIYF,TGCGCCAGCAGCCAAGCTGGGCCTAATGGAAACACCATATATTTT,TRBV4-1,.,15,TRBJ1-3,few
CASSPPPGTSGGYEQYF,TGTGCCAGTAGTCCTCCTCCCGGGACTAGCGGGGGCTACGAGCAGTACTTC,TRBV19,TRBD2,17,TRBJ2-7,.
CASSTIVGSRPEQYF,TGTGCCAGCAGTACAATCGTCGGGAGTCGGCCCGAGCAGTACTTC,TRBV27,.,15,TRBJ2-7,.
CASSLPSGRFSSYNEQFF,TGCGCCAGCAGCTTGCCTAGCGGGAGGTTCAGCTCCTACAATGAGCAGTTCTTC,TRBV5-1,TRBD2,18,TRBJ2-1,.
CASSSGTGVNQPQHF,TGTGCCAGCAGTTCTGGGACAGGGGTCAATCAGCCCCAGCATTTT,TRBV27,TRBD1,15,TRBJ1-5,.
CASTPREGAGNTIYF,TGTGCCAGCACCCCTCGGGAGGGGGCTGGAAACACCATATATTTT,TRBV6-1,.,15,TRBJ1-3,.
CAVTLGETQYF,TGTGCGGTGACCCTAGGAGAGACCCAGTACTTC,TRBV30,.,11,TRBJ2-5,.
CASSPRVNTEAFF,TGTGCCAGTAGCCCGAGAGTTAACACTGAAGCTTTCTTT,TRBV19,.,13,TRBJ1-1,.
CASSERNEQFF,TGTGCCAGCAGTGAGAGAAATGAGCAGTTCTTC,TRBV2,.,11,TRBJ2-1,.
CASSTTGGGQPQHF,TGTGCCAGTAGTACGACAGGGGGCGGGCAGCCCCAGCATTTT,TRBV19,TRBD1,14,TRBJ1-5,once
CASSSGQVTEAFF,TGTGCCAGCAGTTCCGGACAGGTCACTGAAGCTTTCTTT,TRBV28,TRBD1,13,TRBJ1-1,.
CASRLPAGEKLFF,TGTGCCAGCAGACTCCCCGCGGGAGAAAAACTGTTTTTT,TRBV6-5,.,13,TRBJ1-4,.
CASSYYGGPGNIQYF,TGTGCCAGCAGTTACTACGGAGGGCCGGGAAACATTCAGTACTTC,TRBV6-5,.,15,TRBJ2-4,.
CASSLDLGGDTQYF,TGTGCCAGCAGCTTAGATCTGGGGGGGGATACGCAGTATTTT,TRBV11-2,TRBD2,14,TRBJ2-3,.
CASSSTGFGELFF,TGTGCCAGCAGCTCTACAGGGTTCGGGGAGCTGTTTTTT,TRBV7-7,.,13,TRBJ2-2,.
CASSLGGGDEQFF,TGTGCCAGTAGTCTAGGTGGCGGCGATGAGCAGTTCTTC,TRBV19,.,13,TRBJ2-1,.
CASSLPGLSYNEQFF,TGTGCCAGCAGTTTGCCCGGTCTCTCCTACAATGAGCAGTTCTTC,TRBV28,.,15,TRBJ2-1,.
CASLEGQPQHF,TGTGCCAGCCTGGAGGGTCAGCCCCAGCATTTT,TRBV7-8,.,11,TRBJ1-5,.
CASSYSGATNEKLFF,TGTGCCAGCAGTTACTCCGGGGCAACTAATGAAAAACTGTTTTTT,TRBV6-5,.,15,TRBJ1-4,few
CASSTPQQVTYEQYF,TGTGCCAGCAGTACCCCGCAACAGGTAACCTACGAGCAGTACTTC,TRBV28,.,15,TRBJ2-7,.
CASSELERGIKETQYF,TGTGCCAGCAGTGAACTAGAGCGGGGAATAAAAGAGACCCAGTACTTC,TRBV6-1,TRBD2,16,TRBJ2-5,.
CASSPRDRGQGYTF,TGTGCCAGCAGTCCCCGCGACAGGGGGCAGGGCTACACCTTC,TRBV28,TRBD1,14,TRBJ1-2,.
CASSLFSTTNEKLFF,TGTGCCAGCAGCTTGTTTAGTACAACTAATGAAAAACTGTTTTTT,TRBV7-8,.,15,TRBJ1-4,.
CASSGGGGATNEKLFF,TGTGCCAGCAGTGGGGGAGGTGGAGCAACTAATGAAAAACTGTTTTTT,TRBV27,.,16,TRBJ1-4,.
CASSEGWEANYGYTF,TGTGCCAGCAGTGAAGGTTGGGAGGCTAACTATGGCTACACCTTC,TRBV2,.,15,TRBJ1-2,.
CASSGPSGGPDTQYF,TGCGCCAGCAGCGGACCATCAGGGGGCCCAGATACGCAGTATTTT,TRBV5-1,TRBD1,15,TRBJ2-3,.
CASSLGGQRGYTF,TGTGCCAGCAGCCTAGGGGGACAGCGGGGCTACACCTTC,TRBV9,TRBD1,13,TRBJ1-2,.
CASSLAREQLGYTF,TGTGCCAGCAGCTTAGCCAGGGAACAGCTTGGCTACACCTTC,TRBV7-9,.,14,TRBJ1-2,.
CASSPSLATNEKLFF,TGTGCCAGCAGCCCAAGCCTTGCAACTAATGAAAAACTGTTTTTT,TRBV7-9,.,15,TRBJ1-4,few
CASSQGWRDKYEQYF,TGCGCCAGCAGCCAAGGATGGCGGGATAAGTACGAGCAGTACTTC,TRBV4-1,.,15,TRBJ2-7,.
CASSFGGSTDTQYF,TGTGCCAGCAGCTTCGGGGGGAGCACAGATACGCAGTATTTT,TRBV11-2,TRBD2,14,TRBJ2-3,.
CASSRTGPYEQYF,TGTGCCAGCAGCCGGACAGGGCCATACGAGCAGTACTTC,TRBV5-8,TRBD1,13,TRBJ2-7,.
CASSFSGTGNQPQHF,TGTGCCAGCAGCTTCTCCGGGACAGGGAACCAGCCCCAGCATTTT,TRBV7-9,TRBD1,15,TRBJ1-5,.
CASGLVRSGSLAYNEQFF,TGTGCTAGTGGTTTGGTCCGGTCGGGTAGCCTGGCCTACAATGAGCAGTTCTTC,TRBV12-5,.,18,TRBJ2-1,.
CASSADQRNYGYTF,TGTGCCAGCAGCGCGGATCAGCGTAACTATGGCTACACCTTC,TRBV7-9,.,14,TRBJ1-2,.
CASSQGPYEQYF,TGTGCCAGCAGCCAAGGGCCCTACGAGCAGTACTTC,TRBV14,.,12,TRBJ2-7,.
CASSLVSRQATYEQYF,TGTGCCAGCAGCTTAGTCTCCCGACAGGCCACCTACGAGCAGTACTTC,TRBV7-8,.,16,TRBJ2-7,once
CASGRPTGTGVRGANVLTF,TGTGCTAGTGGCCGACCTACCGGGACAGGAGTTAGGGGGGCCAACGTCCTGACTTTC,TRBV12-5,TRBD1,19,TRBJ2-6,.
CASSSRNYRETEAFF,TGTGCCAGCAGCTCCAGAAATTACAGGGAAACTGAAGCTTTCTTT,TRBV7-7,.,15,TRBJ1-1,.
CASSSPTSFSYNEQFF,TGTGCCAGCAGCTCCCCGACTAGCTTCTCCTACAATGAGCAGTTCTTC,TRBV5-4,TRBD2,16,TRBJ2-1,.